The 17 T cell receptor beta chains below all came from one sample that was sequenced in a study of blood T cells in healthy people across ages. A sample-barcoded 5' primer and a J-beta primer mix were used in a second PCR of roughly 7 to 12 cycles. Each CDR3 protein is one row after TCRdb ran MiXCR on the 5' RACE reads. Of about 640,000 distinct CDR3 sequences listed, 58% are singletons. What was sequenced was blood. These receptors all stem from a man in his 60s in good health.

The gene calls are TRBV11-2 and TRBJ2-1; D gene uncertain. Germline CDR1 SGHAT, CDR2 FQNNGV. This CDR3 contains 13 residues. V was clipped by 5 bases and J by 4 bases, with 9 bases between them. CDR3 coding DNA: TGTGCCAGCAGCGTCGCGGAGTACAATGAGCAGTTCTTC. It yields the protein CASSVAEYNEQFF.

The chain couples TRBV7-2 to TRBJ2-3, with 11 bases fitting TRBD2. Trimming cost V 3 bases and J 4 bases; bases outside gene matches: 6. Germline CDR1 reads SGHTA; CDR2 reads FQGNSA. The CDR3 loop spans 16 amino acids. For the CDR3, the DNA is TGTGCCAGCAGCTTCTCTAGCGGGGGGCGATCAGATACGCAGTATTTT. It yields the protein CASSFSSGGRSDTQYF.

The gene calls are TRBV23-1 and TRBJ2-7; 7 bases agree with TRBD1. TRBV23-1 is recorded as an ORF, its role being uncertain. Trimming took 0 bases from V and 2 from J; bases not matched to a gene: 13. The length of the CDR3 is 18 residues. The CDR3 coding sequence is TGCGCCAGCAGTCAATCCCGAGACGGGGCAGGGGGAACCTACGAGCAGTACTTC. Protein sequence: CASSQSRDGAGGTYEQYF.

The CDR3 reads CASSRDRGEQFF. The CDR3 DNA is TGTGCCAGCTCACGTGACAGGGGCGAGCAGTTCTTC. V usage is TRBV18 and J usage is TRBJ2-1, with 8 bases aligning to TRBD1. The germline CDR1 and CDR2 sequences are KGHSH and LQKENI. The junction had 3 bases not matched to a gene; V was cut back by 4 bases and J by 10 bases. There are 12 residues in the CDR3.

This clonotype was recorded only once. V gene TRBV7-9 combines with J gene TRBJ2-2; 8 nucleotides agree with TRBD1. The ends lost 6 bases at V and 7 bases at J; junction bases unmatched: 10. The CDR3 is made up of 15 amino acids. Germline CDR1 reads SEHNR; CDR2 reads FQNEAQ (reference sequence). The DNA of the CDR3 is TGTGCCAGCAGACGTCGTCAGGGGGCTGACGGGGAGCTGTTTTTT. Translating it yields CASRRRQGADGELFF. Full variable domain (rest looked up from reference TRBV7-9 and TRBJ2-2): DTGVSQNPRHKITKRGQNVTFRCDPISEHNRLYWYRQTLGQGPEFLTYFQNEAQLEKSRLLSDRFSAERPKGSFSTLEIQRTEQGDSAMYLCASRRRQGADGELFFGEGSRLTVL.

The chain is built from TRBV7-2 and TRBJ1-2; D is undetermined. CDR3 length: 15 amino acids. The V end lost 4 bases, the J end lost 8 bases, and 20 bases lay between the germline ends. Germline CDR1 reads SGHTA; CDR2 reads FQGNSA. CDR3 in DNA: TGTGCCAGCAGCTGGGGTGTGGCTAAGGAGGGAGGCTACACCTTC. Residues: CASSWGVAKEGGYTF.

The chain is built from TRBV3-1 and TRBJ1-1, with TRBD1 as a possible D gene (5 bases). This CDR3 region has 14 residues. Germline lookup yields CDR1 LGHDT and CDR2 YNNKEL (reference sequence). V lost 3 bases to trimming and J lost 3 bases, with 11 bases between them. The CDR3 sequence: CASSHRGGDTEAFF. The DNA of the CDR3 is TGTGCCAGCAGCCATCGGGGGGGGGACACTGAAGCTTTCTTT.

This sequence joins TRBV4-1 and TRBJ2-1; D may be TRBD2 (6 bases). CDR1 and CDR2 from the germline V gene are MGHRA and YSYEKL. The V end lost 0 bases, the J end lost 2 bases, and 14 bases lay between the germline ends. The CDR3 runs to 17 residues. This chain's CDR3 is CASSQDPRGHTYNEQFF. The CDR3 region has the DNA TGCGCCAGCAGCCAAGATCCGCGGGGCCATACCTACAATGAGCAGTTCTTC.

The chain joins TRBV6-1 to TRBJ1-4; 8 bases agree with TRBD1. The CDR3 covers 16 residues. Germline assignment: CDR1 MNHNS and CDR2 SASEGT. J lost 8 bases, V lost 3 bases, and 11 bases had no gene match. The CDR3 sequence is CASSDHGQGGGEKLFF. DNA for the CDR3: TGTGCCAGCAGTGACCACGGACAGGGTGGCGGCGAAAAACTGTTTTTT.

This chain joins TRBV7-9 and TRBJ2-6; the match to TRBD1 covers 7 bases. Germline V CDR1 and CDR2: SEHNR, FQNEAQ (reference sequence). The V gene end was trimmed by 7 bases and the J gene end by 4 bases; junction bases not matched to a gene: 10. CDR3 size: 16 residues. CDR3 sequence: CASTSTGVAGANVLTF. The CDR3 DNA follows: TGTGCCAGCACCTCCACAGGGGTAGCAGGGGCCAACGTCCTGACTTTC. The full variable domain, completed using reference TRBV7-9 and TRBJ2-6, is DTGVSQNPRHKITKRGQNVTFRCDPISEHNRLYWYRQTLGQGPEFLTYFQNEAQLEKSRLLSDRFSAERPKGSFSTLEIQRTEQGDSAMYLCASTSTGVAGANVLTFGAGSRLTVL.

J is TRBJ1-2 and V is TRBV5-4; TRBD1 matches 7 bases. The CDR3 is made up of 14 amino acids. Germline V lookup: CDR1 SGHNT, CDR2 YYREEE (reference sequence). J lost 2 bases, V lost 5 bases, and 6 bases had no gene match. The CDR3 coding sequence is TGTGCCAGCAGTCGGCCACAGGGGAACTATGGCTACACCTTC. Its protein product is CASSRPQGNYGYTF.

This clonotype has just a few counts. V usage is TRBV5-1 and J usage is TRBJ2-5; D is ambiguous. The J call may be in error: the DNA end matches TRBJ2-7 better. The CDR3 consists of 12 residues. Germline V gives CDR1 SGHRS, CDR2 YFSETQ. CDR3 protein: CASSSQNYEQYF. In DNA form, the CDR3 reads TGCGCCAGCAGCTCCCAGAATTACGAGCAGTACTTC.

CDR3 nucleotides: TGTGCCAGCAGCCGGATTAACCAAGAGACCCAGTACTTC. Protein: CASSRINQETQYF. The V and J genes are TRBV7-9 and TRBJ2-5, with D unclear. CDR3 length equals 13 residues. Trimming removed 5 bases from V and 0 bases from J, with 7 bases in between. Germline V gives CDR1 SEHNR, CDR2 FQNEAQ (reference sequence).

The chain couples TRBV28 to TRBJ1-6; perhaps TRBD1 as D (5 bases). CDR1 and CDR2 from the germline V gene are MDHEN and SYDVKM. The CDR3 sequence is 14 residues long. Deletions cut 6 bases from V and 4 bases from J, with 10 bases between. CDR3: CASRAGQYNSPLHF. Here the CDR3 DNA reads TGTGCCAGCAGGGCAGGGCAATATAATTCACCCCTCCACTTT. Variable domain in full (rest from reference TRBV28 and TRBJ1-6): DVKVTQSSRYLVKRTGEKVFLECVQDMDHENMFWYRQDPGLGLRLIYFSYDVKMKEKGDIPEGYSVSREKKERFSLILESASTNQTSMYLCASRAGQYNSPLHFGNGTRLTVT.

The CDR3 protein is CASRYRGRRTDTQYF. As DNA, the CDR3 is TGTGCCAGCAGGTACAGGGGGCGTCGCACAGATACGCAGTATTTT. The gene calls are TRBV7-6 and TRBJ2-3; 9 positions match TRBD1. V lost 6 bases to trimming and J lost 1 base; unmatched junction nucleotides: 5. This CDR3 spans 15 amino acids. Germline assignment: CDR1 SGHVS and CDR2 FNYEAQ. The entire variable domain, with the rest obtained from reference TRBV7-6 and TRBJ2-3, is as follows: GAGVSQSPRYKVTKRGQDVALRCDPISGHVSLYWYRQALGQGPEFLTYFNYEAQQDKSGLPNDRFSAERPEGSISTLTIQRTEQRDSAMYRCASRYRGRRTDTQYFGPGTRLTVL.

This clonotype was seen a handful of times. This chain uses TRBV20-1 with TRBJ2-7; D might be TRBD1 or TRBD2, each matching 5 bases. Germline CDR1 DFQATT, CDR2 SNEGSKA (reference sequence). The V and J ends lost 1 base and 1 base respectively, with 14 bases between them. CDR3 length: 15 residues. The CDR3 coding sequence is TGCAGTGCTAGAGGACGGCAGGGAGCGTCCTACGAGCAGTACTTC. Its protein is CSARGRQGASYEQYF.

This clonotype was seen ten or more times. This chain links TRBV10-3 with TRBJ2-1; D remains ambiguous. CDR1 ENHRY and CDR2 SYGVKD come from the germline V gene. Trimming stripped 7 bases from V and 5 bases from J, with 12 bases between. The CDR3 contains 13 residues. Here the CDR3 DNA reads TGTGCCATCACAAAAGACCAAGACAATGAGCAGTTCTTC. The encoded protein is CAITKDQDNEQFF.